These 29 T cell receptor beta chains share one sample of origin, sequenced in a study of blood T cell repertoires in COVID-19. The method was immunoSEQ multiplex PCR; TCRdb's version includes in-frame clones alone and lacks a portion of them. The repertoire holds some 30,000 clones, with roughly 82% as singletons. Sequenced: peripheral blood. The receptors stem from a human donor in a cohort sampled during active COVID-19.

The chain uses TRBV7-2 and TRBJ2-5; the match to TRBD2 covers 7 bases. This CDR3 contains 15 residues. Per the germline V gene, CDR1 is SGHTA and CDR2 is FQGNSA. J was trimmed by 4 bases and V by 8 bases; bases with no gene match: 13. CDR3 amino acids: CASARRAGSGETQYF. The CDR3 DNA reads TGTGCCAGCGCCCGGCGAGCGGGATCGGGAGAGACCCAGTACTTC. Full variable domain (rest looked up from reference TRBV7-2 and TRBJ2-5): GAGVSQSPSNKVTEKGKDVELRCDPISGHTALYWYRQSLGQGLEFLIYFQGNSAPDKSGLPSDRFSAERTGGSVSTLTIQRTQQEDSAVYLCASARRAGSGETQYFGPGTRLLVL.

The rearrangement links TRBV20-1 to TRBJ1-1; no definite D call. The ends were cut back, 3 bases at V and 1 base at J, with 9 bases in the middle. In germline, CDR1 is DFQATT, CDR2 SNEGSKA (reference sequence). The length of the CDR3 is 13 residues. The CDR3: CSASNGRNTEAFF. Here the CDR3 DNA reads TGCAGTGCTAGTAACGGGAGGAACACTGAAGCTTTCTTT.

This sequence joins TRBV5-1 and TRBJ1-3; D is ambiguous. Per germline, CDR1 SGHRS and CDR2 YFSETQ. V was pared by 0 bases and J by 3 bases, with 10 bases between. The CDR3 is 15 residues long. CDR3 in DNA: TGCGCCAGCAGCTTGGGGTCGGAGGGTGGAAACACCATATATTTT. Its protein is CASSLGSEGGNTIYF.

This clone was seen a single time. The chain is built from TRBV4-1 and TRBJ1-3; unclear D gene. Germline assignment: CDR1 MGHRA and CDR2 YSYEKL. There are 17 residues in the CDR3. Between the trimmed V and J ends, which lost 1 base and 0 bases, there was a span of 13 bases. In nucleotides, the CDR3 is TGCGCCAGCAGCCAAGCTTTAATGGGGAGCTCTGGAAACACCATATATTTT. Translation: CASSQALMGSSGNTIYF.

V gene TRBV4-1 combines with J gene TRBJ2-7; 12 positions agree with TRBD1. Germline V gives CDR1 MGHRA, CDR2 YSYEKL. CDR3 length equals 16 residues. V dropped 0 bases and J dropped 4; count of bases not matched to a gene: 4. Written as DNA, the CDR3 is TGCGCCAGCAGCCAAGAGAGGGGACAGGGGGCATACGAGCAGTACTTC. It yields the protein CASSQERGQGAYEQYF.

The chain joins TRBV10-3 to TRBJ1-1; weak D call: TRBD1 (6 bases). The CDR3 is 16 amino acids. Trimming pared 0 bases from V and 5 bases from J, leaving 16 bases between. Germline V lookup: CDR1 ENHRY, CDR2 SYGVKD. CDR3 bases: TGTGCCATCAGTGAGTCAAACGGGGGGCGCGGGACTGAAGCTTTCTTT. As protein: CAISESNGGRGTEAFF.

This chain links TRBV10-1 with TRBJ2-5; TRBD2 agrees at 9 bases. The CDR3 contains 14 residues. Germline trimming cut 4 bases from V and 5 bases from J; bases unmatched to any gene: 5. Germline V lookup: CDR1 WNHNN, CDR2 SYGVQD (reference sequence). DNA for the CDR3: TGCGCCAGCAGTGGAGCGGGGGGACCGGAGACCCAGTACTTC. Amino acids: CASSGAGGPETQYF.

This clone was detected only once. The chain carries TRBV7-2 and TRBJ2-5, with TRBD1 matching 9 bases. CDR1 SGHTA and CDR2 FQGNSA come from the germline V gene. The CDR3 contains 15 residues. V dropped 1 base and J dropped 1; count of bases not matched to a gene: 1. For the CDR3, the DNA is TGTGCCAGCAGCTTAGGGACAGGGGTCCAAGAGACCCAGTACTTC. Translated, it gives CASSLGTGVQETQYF.

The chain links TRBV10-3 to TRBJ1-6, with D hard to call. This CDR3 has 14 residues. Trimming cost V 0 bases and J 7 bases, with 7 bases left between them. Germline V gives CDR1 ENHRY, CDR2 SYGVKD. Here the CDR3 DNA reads TGTGCCATCAGTGAGTCCTCAGTAAATTCACCCCTCCACTTT. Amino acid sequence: CAISESSVNSPLHF.

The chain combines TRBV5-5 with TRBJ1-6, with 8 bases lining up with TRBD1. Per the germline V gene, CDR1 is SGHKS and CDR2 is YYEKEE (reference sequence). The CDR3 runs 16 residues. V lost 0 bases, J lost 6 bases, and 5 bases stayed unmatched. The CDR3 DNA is TGTGCCAGCAGCTTGGGCGGACAGGGAACTAATTCACCCCTCCACTTT. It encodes CASSLGGQGTNSPLHF.

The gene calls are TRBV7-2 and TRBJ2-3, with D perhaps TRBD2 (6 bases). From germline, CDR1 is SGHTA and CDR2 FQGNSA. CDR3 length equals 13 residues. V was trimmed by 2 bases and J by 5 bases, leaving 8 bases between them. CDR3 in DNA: TGTGCCAGCAGCTTATGGGAGGTAGATACGCAGTATTTT. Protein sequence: CASSLWEVDTQYF.

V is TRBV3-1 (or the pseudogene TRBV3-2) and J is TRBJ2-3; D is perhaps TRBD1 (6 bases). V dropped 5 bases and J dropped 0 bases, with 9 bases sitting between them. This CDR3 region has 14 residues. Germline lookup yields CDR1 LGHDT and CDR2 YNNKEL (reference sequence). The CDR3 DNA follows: TGTGCCAGCAGCAGCAGGGGAAGCACAGATACGCAGTATTTT. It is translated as CASSSRGSTDTQYF.

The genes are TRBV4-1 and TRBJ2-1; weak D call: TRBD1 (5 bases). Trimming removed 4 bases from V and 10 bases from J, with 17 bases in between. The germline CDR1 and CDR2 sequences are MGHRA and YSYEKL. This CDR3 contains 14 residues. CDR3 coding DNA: TGCGCCAGCAGCCGAGGACACGGTACTGGAGAGCAGTTCTTC. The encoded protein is CASSRGHGTGEQFF.

CDR3 region: CASSRRQARTGELFF. CDR3 in DNA: TGTGCCAGCAGCCGCAGACAGGCCAGGACCGGGGAGCTGTTTTTT. The genes are TRBV7-8 and TRBJ2-2; TRBD1 is a possible D gene (6 bases). Trimming took 5 bases from V and 5 from J, leaving 15 bases between them. Germline values: CDR1 SGHVS, CDR2 FQNEAQ. This CDR3 is built from 15 residues.

Written as DNA, the CDR3 is TGCGCCAGCAGCCGAAAGGCGAGCGAGGCAGATACGCAGTATTTT. Protein sequence: CASSRKASEADTQYF. This chain joins TRBV4-1 and TRBJ2-3; no reliable D call. The V gene's germline CDR1 is MGHRA and CDR2 YSYEKL. V shed 4 bases and J shed 4 bases, with 15 bases lying between them. The CDR3 is made up of 15 amino acids.

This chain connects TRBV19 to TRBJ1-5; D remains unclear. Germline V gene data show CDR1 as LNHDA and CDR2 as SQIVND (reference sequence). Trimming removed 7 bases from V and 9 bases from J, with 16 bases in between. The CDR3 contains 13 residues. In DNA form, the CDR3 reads TGTGCCAGTACTACCGCGCGTGCGTCGCCCCAGCATTTT. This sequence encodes CASTTARASPQHF.

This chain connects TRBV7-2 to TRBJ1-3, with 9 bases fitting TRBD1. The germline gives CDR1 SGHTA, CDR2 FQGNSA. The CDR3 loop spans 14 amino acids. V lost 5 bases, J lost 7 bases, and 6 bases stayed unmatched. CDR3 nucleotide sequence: TGTGCCAGCAGCCCGGATGGACAGGGGAACACCATATATTTT. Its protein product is CASSPDGQGNTIYF.

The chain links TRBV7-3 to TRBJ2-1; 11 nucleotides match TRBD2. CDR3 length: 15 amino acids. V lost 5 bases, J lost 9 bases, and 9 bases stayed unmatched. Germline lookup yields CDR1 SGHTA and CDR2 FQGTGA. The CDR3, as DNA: TGTGCCAGCAGCCTTAGCGGGGGGGCCATGGTTGAGCAGTTCTTC. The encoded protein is CASSLSGGAMVEQFF.

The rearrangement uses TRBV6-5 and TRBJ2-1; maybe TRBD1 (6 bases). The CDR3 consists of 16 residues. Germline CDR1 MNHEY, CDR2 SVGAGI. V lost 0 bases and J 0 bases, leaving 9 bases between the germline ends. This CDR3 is CASSYSTDSSYNEQFF. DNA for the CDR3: TGTGCCAGCAGTTACTCGACGGACAGCTCCTACAATGAGCAGTTCTTC.

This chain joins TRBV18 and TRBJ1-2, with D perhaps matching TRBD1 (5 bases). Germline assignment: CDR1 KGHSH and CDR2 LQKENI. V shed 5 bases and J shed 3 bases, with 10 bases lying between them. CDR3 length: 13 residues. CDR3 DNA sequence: TGTGCCAGCTCAGGTGGACAAGACTATGGCTACACCTTC. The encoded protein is CASSGGQDYGYTF.

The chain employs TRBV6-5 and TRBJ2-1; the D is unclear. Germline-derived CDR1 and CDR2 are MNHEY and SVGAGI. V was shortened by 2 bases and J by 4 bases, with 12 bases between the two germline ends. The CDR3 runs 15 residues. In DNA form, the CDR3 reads TGTGCCAGCAGTTACGCGAGTGGCAGGTACAATGAGCAGTTCTTC. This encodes CASSYASGRYNEQFF.

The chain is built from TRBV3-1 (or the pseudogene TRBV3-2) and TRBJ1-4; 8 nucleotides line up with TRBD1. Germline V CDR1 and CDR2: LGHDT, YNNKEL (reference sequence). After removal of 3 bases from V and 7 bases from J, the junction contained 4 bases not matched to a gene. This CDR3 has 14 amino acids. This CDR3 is CASSHTDRVEKLFF. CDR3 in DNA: TGTGCCAGCAGCCATACGGACAGGGTTGAAAAACTGTTTTTT.

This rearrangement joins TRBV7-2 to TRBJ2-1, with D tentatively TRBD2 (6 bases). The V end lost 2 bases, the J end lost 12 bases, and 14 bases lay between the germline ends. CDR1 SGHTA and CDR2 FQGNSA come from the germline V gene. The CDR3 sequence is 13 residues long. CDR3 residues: CASSLRRDGRQFF. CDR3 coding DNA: TGTGCCAGCAGCTTAAGGAGGGATGGAAGGCAGTTCTTC.

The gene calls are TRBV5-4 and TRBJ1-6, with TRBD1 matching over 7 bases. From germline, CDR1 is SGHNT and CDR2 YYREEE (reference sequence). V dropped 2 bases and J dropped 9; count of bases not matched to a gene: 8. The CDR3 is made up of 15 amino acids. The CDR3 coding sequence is TGTGCCAGCAGCTTCAACCAGGGGGAGAGTTCACCCCTCCACTTT. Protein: CASSFNQGESSPLHF. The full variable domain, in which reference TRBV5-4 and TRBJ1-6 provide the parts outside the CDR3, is ETGVTQSPTHLIKTRGQQVTLRCSSQSGHNTVSWYQQALGQGPQFIFQYYREEENGRGNFPPRFSGLQFPNYSSELNVNALELDDSALYLCASSFNQGESSPLHFGNGTRLTVT.

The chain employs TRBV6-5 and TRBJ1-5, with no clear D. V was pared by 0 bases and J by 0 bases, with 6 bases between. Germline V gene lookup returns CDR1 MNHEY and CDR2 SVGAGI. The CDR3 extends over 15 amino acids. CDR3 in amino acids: CASSYSLFSNQPQHF. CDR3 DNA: TGTGCCAGCAGTTACTCGTTATTTAGCAATCAGCCCCAGCATTTT.

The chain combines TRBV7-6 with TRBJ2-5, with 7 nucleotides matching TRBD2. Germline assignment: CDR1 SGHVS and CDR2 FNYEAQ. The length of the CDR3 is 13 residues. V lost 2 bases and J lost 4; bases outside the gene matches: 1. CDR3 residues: CASSLPGGETQYF. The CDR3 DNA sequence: TGTGCCAGCAGCTTACCGGGGGGAGAGACCCAGTACTTC.

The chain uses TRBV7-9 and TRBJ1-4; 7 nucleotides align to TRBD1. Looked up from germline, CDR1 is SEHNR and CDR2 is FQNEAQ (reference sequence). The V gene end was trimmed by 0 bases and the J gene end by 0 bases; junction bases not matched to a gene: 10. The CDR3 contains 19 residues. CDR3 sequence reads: CASSLANRGGIATNEKLFF. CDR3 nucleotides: TGTGCCAGCAGCTTAGCGAACAGGGGAGGCATTGCAACTAATGAAAAACTGTTTTTT.

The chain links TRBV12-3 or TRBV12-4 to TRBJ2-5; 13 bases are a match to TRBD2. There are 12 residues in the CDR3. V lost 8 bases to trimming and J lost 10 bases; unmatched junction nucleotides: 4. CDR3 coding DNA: TGTGCCAGCGCGGGACTAGCGGGGAGCCAGTACTTC. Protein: CASAGLAGSQYF.

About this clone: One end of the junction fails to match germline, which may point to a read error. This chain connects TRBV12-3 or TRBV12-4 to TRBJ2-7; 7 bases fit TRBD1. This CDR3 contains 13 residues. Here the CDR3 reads CASSFGVTGERYF. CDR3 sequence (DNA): TGTGCCAGCAGTTTCGGGGTAACAGGGGAGCGGTACTTC.